This T cell receptor (beta chain) was sequenced in a study of patients and donors after allogeneic stem cell transplantation. One entry per CDR3 protein, called by TCRdb with MiXCR from the RT-PCR reads. The sample holds about a million distinct CDR3 sequences, more than 15% seen once. There are many counts of this clonotype. Trimming removed 5 bases from V and 0 bases from J; junction bases left unmatched: 9. This CDR3 is built from 16 residues. Germline CDR1 is SGHTA and CDR2 is FQGNSA. The rearrangement uses TRBV7-2 and TRBJ1-2; TRBD1 matches at 7 bases. The sequenced sample was blood, either unsorted or a sorted T cell fraction (not recorded which). This clonotype was sampled from a human donor who was either an allogeneic HSCT recipient or a stem cell or donor lymphocyte infusion donor (not recorded which). It is not recorded whose cells these are; they may come from a transplant donor. The DNA for the CDR3 is TGTGCCAGCAGCCCCGGGACAGAACGAGCTAACTATGGCTACACCTTC. Translated, it gives CASSPGTERANYGYTF.